This T cell receptor (beta chain) was identified in a study of T and B cells in COVID-19 patients. General observations from the study: At recovery TRB diversity and richness exceeded healthy donors, after highly clonal active COVID-19 repertoires. Early severe-case samples and blood from mildly ill patients during symptoms were in short supply.

TRB rearrangements were amplified by multiplex PCR with BIOMED2 TRB-A/B primers. TCRdb reprocessed the multiplex PCR reads with MiXCR, giving one entry per CDR3 protein. Among some 11,000 distinct CDR3 sequences, under 35% were seen once, and the ten largest hold around 15%. V was cut by 5 bases and J by 0 bases, with 21 bases left in between. This CDR3 contains 18 residues. Germline loops: CDR1 KGHSH, CDR2 LQKENI. TRB was amplified from around 250-500 ng of blood genomic DNA. In its sample, this clonotype is medium-sized. Its antigen remains unidentified. The V gene is TRBV18, the J gene TRBJ2-3; D ambiguous. Sequencing was performed on blood. This receptor was identified in a human donor with active COVID-19. The CDR3 is CASSARLAPSKSTDTQYF. The CDR3 nucleotides read TGTGCCAGCTCAGCTCGGCTTGCTCCCTCTAAAAGCACAGATACGCAGTATTTT. Full variable domain (rest looked up from reference TRBV18 and TRBJ2-3): NAGVMQNPRHLVRRRGQEARLRCSPMKGHSHVYWYRQLPEEGLKFMVYLQKENIIDESGMPKERFSAEFPKEGPSILRIQQVVRGDSAAYFCASSARLAPSKSTDTQYFGPGTRLTVL.